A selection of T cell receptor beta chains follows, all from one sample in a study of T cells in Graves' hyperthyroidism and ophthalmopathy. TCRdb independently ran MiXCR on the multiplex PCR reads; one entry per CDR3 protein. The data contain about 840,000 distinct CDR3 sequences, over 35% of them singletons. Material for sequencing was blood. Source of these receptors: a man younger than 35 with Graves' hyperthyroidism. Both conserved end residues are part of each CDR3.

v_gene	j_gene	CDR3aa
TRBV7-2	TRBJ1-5	CASSFARGQPQHF
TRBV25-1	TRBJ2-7	CASSHRYRSYEQYF
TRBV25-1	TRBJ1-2	CASSVAPYGYTF
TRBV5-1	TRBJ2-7	CASSFAAGGNYEQYF
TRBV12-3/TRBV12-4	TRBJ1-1	CASSPPDSLNTEAFF
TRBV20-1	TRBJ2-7	CSATPSGAPYEQYF
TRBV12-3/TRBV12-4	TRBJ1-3	CASSPGLFSGNTIYF
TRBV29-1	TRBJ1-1	CSLGDRGYTEAFF
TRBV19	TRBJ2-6	CASSNSGGSSGANVLTF
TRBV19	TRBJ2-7	CASRIGSGAYEQYF
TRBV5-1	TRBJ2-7	CASSLASHEQYF
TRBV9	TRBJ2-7	CASSDGTGNEQYF
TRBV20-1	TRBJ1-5	CSARDLTENEGQPQHF
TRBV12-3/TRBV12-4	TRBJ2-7	CASSLDYDYEQYF
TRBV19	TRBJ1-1	CASSRSMNIEAFF
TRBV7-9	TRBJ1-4	CASSFTGGKEKLFF
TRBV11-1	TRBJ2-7	CAISEFAGAYEQYF
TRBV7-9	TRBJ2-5	CASSRTGETQYF
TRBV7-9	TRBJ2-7	CASSARDTGSDEQYF
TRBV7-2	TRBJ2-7	CASSLGDWLYEQYF